Following are 17 T cell receptor beta chains from one sample sequenced in a study of CD8+ T cells in alopecia areata. The treatment: oral pan-JAK inhibitor, 5-10 mg twice daily. As the sequencing template, cDNA was produced by extracting RNA and reverse transcribing it. Clones were sequenced by immunoSEQ multiplex PCR, and TCRdb holds only the in-frame ones, with some missing. Found here are some 100,000 clones, 55% to 70% of them singletons; the top ten hold around 15%. The material sequenced was CD8+ T cells sorted from blood, taken between weeks 55 and 70, from a patient treated with tofacitinib. All receptors come from a human donor with alopecia areata.

CDR3: CASVESGDTQYF. CDR3 nucleotides: TGCGCCAGCGTGGAAAGCGGGGATACGCAGTATTTT. The V gene is TRBV5-1, the J gene TRBJ2-3; TRBD2 might be the D (6 bases). The germline V gene has CDR1 SGHRS and CDR2 YFSETQ. V shed 7 bases and J shed 6 bases, with 12 bases lying between them. The CDR3 sequence is 12 residues long.

This chain joins TRBV13 and TRBJ1-1; 9 bases match TRBD1. V trimming: 4 bases; J trimming: 1 base; junction bases outside the gene matches: 4. Germline CDR1 and CDR2: PRHDT and FYEKMQ (reference sequence). CDR3 size: 15 residues. The CDR3 loop is CASSWGTGSNTEAFF. The DNA for the CDR3 is TGTGCCAGCAGCTGGGGGACAGGGTCGAACACTGAAGCTTTCTTT.

The J gene is TRBJ2-5, the V gene TRBV2; D ambiguous. This CDR3 is built from 13 residues. Germline V lookup: CDR1 SNHLY, CDR2 FYNNEI. V lost 7 bases and J 1 base, leaving 10 bases between the germline ends. The CDR3 region has the DNA TGTGCCAGCAAAGTCAAGATCCAAGAGACCCAGTACTTC. This sequence encodes CASKVKIQETQYF.

The rearrangement links TRBV7-3 to TRBJ1-4; 7 bases align to TRBD1. The CDR3 is made up of 15 amino acids. V gave up 4 bases and J gave up 6 bases; unmatched junction bases: 8. The germline CDR1 and CDR2 sequences are SGHTA and FQGTGA. This chain's CDR3 is CASSSSTGWDEKLFF. DNA for the CDR3: TGTGCCAGCAGCTCCTCGACAGGGTGGGATGAAAAACTGTTTTTT. Full variable domain (rest looked up from reference TRBV7-3 and TRBJ1-4): GAGVSQTPSNKVTEKGKYVELRCDPISGHTALYWYRQSLGQGPEFLIYFQGTGAADDSGLPNDRFFAVRPEGSVSTLKIQRTERGDSAVYLCASSSSTGWDEKLFFGSGTQLSVL.

CDR3 nucleotide sequence: TGCGCCAGCAGCCGGCCACAGGGGGCGGACACTGAAGCTTTCTTT. Translation gives CASSRPQGADTEAFF. The chain is built from TRBV4-1 and TRBJ1-1; 9 bases fit TRBD1. The CDR3 sequence is 15 residues long. Unmatched junction bases numbered 6, after V lost 4 bases and J lost 3 bases. CDR1 and CDR2 from the germline V gene are MGHRA and YSYEKL.

This clone is medium-sized in the sample. This rearrangement joins TRBV27 to TRBJ2-2; 10 bases map to TRBD1. The CDR3 length is 15 residues. Trimming at V came to 6 bases and at J to 9 bases, leaving 10 bases not matched to a gene. Germline CDR1 MNHEY, CDR2 SMNVEV (reference sequence). The CDR3 DNA sequence: TGTGCCAGCAGGGGAGGGACAGGGGTCCTCCGGGAGCTGTTTTTT. Translation gives CASRGGTGVLRELFF.

The rearrangement uses TRBV5-6 and TRBJ1-2, with D perhaps TRBD1 (5 bases). The CDR3 extends over 14 amino acids. Deletions cut 0 bases from V and 2 bases from J, with 8 bases between. Germline loops: CDR1 SGHDT, CDR2 YYEEEE. Here the CDR3 DNA reads TGTGCCAGCAGCTTGGGGACAATCAACTATGGCTACACCTTC. This sequence encodes CASSLGTINYGYTF.

The rearrangement uses TRBV19 and TRBJ2-5; D is unresolved. The germline gives CDR1 LNHDA, CDR2 SQIVND (reference sequence). With 3 bases removed from V and 5 bases from J, the gap between germline ends came to 19 bases. There are 16 residues in the CDR3. For the CDR3, the DNA is TGTGCCAGTAGTATTCGGAAGAGCTGGATTTGGGAGACCCAGTACTTC. Its translation: CASSIRKSWIWETQYF.

The chain combines TRBV27 with TRBJ1-6; D gene ambiguous. The germline V gene has CDR1 MNHEY and CDR2 SMNVEV (reference sequence). The CDR3 has 12 amino acids. V lost 4 bases to trimming and J lost 6 bases, with 4 bases between them. The CDR3: CASSWGNSPLHF. As DNA, the CDR3 is TGTGCCAGCAGTTGGGGTAATTCACCCCTCCACTTT.

This clone was recorded a few times. V and J are TRBV15 and TRBJ2-2; perhaps TRBD2 as D (5 bases). Germline V gene lookup returns CDR1 LNHNV and CDR2 YYDKDF (reference sequence). CDR3 length: 13 amino acids. Trimming pared 1 base from V and 5 bases from J, leaving 5 bases between. The CDR3 protein is CATSRAGTGELFF. CDR3 coding DNA: TGTGCCACCAGCAGAGCGGGGACCGGGGAGCTGTTTTTT.

The genes are TRBV5-1 and TRBJ2-5; 7 bases are shared with TRBD1. The CDR3 covers 15 residues. Germline values: CDR1 SGHRS, CDR2 YFSETQ. V lost 0 bases and J lost 5; bases outside the gene matches: 7. The CDR3 DNA reads TGCGCCAGCAGCTTGGAGACAGGGTTAGCCGAGACCCAGTACTTC. Amino acid sequence: CASSLETGLAETQYF.

This clone appeared a few times. The chain joins TRBV29-1 to TRBJ1-1, with TRBD1 identical over 9 bases. The J segment lost 10 bases and the V segment lost 7 bases, leaving 7 bases of the junction unmatched. The length of the CDR3 is 11 residues. Germline-derived CDR1 and CDR2 are SQVTM and ANQGSEA. The CDR3 DNA reads as TGCAGCGCCGGACAGGGGACAGTAGCTTTCTTT. Translated, it gives CSAGQGTVAFF.

This clone was counted only a few times. The chain combines TRBV5-1 with TRBJ1-1; tentative D call: TRBD1 (6 bases). Per the germline V gene, CDR1 is SGHRS and CDR2 is YFSETQ. Trimming left V 2 bases short and J 8 bases short, with 7 bases between. CDR3 size: 11 residues. The CDR3 here is CASSFQGEAFF. The DNA of the CDR3 is TGCGCCAGCAGCTTCCAGGGGGAAGCTTTCTTT.

V gene TRBV23-1 combines with J gene TRBJ2-7, with TRBD1 identical over 9 bases. TRBV23-1 counts as an open reading frame of uncertain function. This CDR3 region has 14 residues. The ends lost 7 bases at V and 6 bases at J; junction bases unmatched: 10. The CDR3 region has the DNA TGCGCCAGCACGATTAGAGGACAGGGGAGCGAGCAGTACTTC. It yields the protein CASTIRGQGSEQYF.

This rearrangement joins TRBV5-1 to TRBJ2-2; 7 bases line up with TRBD1. Germline V gives CDR1 SGHRS, CDR2 YFSETQ. This CDR3 spans 17 amino acids. V lost 0 bases, J lost 4 bases, and 9 bases stayed unmatched. The CDR3 nucleotides read TGCGCCAGCAGCTTGGACGACCCGGGACAGTCCACCGGGGAGCTGTTTTTT. As protein: CASSLDDPGQSTGELFF. Complete variable domain (other parts from reference TRBV5-1 and TRBJ2-2): KAGVTQTPRYLIKTRGQQVTLSCSPISGHRSVSWYQQTPGQGLQFLFEYFSETQRNKGNFPGRFSGRQFSNSRSEMNVSTLELGDSALYLCASSLDDPGQSTGELFFGEGSRLTVL.

The rearrangement links TRBV19 to TRBJ1-5; TRBD1 agrees at 9 bases. The V gene's germline CDR1 is LNHDA and CDR2 SQIVND (reference sequence). The CDR3 totals 14 residues. Unmatched junction bases numbered 4, after V lost 1 base and J lost 9 bases. The CDR3 here is CASSIVQGARPQHF. In DNA form, the CDR3 reads TGTGCCAGTAGTATAGTACAGGGGGCGCGGCCCCAGCATTTT.

The chain couples TRBV30 to TRBJ1-1, with D possibly being TRBD1 (6 bases). Per the germline V gene, CDR1 is GTSNPN and CDR2 is SVGIG (reference sequence). V was pared by 7 bases and J by 3 bases, with 9 bases between. The CDR3 extends over 11 amino acids. The CDR3, as DNA: TGTGCCTCACAGGGTTACACTGAAGCTTTCTTT. Protein product: CASQGYTEAFF.